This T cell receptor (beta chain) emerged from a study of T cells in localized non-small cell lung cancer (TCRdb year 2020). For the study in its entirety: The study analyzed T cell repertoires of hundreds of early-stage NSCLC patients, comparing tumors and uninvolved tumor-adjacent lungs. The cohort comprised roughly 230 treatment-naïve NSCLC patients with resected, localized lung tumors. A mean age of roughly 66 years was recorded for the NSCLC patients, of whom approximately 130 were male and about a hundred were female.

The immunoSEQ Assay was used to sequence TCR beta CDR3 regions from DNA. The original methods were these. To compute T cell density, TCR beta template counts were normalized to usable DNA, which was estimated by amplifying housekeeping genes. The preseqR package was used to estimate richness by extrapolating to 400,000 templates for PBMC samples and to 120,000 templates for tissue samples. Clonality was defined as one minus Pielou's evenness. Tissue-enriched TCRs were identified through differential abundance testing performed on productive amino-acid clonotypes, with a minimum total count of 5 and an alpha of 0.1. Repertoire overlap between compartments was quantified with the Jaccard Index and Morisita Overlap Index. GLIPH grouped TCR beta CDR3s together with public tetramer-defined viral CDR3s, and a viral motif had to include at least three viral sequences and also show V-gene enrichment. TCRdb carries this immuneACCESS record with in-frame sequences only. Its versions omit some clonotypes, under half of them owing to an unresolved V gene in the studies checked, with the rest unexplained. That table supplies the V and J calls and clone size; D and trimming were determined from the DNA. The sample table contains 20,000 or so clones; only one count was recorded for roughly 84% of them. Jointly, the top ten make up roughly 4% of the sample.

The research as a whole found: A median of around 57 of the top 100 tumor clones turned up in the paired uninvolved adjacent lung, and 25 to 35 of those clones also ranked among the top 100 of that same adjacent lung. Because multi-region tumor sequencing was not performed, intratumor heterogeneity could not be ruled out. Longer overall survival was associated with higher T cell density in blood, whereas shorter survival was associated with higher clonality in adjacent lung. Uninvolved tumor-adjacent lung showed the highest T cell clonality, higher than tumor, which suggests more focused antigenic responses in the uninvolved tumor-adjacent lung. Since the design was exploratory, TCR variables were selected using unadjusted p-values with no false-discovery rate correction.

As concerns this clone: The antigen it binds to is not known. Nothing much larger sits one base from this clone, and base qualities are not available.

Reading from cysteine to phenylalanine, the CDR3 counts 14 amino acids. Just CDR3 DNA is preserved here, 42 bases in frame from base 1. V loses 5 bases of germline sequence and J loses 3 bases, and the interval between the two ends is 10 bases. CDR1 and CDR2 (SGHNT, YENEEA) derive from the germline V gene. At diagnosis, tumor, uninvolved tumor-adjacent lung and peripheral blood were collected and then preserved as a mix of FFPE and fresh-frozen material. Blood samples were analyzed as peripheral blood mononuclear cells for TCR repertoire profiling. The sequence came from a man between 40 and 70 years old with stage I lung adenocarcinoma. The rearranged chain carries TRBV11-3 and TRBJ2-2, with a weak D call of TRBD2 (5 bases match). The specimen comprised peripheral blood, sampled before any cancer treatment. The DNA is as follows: TGTGCCAGCAGCCCAGCGGCAGACACCGGGGAGCTGTTTTTT. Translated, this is CASSPAADTGELFF.